This TCR beta chain was retrieved from a study of shared clonotypes between healthy human individuals. Profiled with immunoSEQ multiplex PCR; TCRdb holds only in-frame clones, not every one. Here the sample spans approximately 1.9 million clones, about 93% being singletons. Naive CD8 cells were CD45RO-negative, positively selected for CCR7, excluding terminally differentiated effector memory CD45RA+ cells. The CDR3 is 13 amino acids. From germline, CDR1 is MNHNS and CDR2 SASEGT. The V gene lost 3 bases and the J gene lost 6 bases, with 12 bases spanning the gap. The sample taken for sequencing was naive CD8+ T cells from PBMCs. V gene TRBV6-1 combines with J gene TRBJ2-7; D ambiguous. The sequence was collected from a man between 18 and 35 years old in good health. Some clones in this sample may be carry-over from other donors' samples. This CDR3 is CASSDSAYLEQYF. CDR3 sequence (DNA): TGTGCCAGCAGTGATTCCGCGTATCTCGAGCAGTACTTC.